A single sample is the source of the 5 T cell receptor beta chains below, sequenced in a study of neurological immune-mediated disorders. One entry per CDR3 protein results from TCRdb running MiXCR on the 5' RACE reads. The table lists 100,000 or so distinct CDR3 sequences, around 3.3% of them singletons. Sequenced input: PBMCs. Receptor source: a woman aged 18 to 35 with multiple sclerosis.

This clonotype has at least ten counts. V gene TRBV29-1 combines with J gene TRBJ2-5; 7 bases fit TRBD1. CDR3 length: 14 residues. Trimming at V came to 2 bases and at J to 2 bases, leaving 5 bases not matched to a gene. Germline assignment: CDR1 SQVTM and CDR2 ANQGSEA. The CDR3 DNA reads as TGCAGCGTTGAAAGGGACAGACATCAAGAGACCCAGTACTTC. It yields the protein CSVERDRHQETQYF.

The chain employs TRBV7-2 and TRBJ1-1, with TRBD1 matching over 11 bases. J gave up 4 bases and V 2 bases, and 3 bases lay outside the gene matches. The germline V gene has CDR1 SGHTA and CDR2 FQGNSA. The CDR3 loop spans 15 amino acids. The CDR3 nucleotides read TGTGCCAGCAGCTTAAGGACAGGGGGCGTCACTGAAGCTTTCTTT. This encodes CASSLRTGGVTEAFF.

This clonotype was observed many times. The gene calls are TRBV5-6 and TRBJ1-5, with D hard to call. Trimming cost V 0 bases and J 3 bases, with 10 bases left between them. This CDR3 has 15 amino acids. The germline V gene has CDR1 SGHDT and CDR2 YYEEEE. The CDR3 DNA follows: TGTGCCAGCAGCTTGGGATCCCTACACAATCAGCCCCAGCATTTT. It encodes CASSLGSLHNQPQHF.

The table lists this clonotype with many counts. The chain employs TRBV29-1 and TRBJ2-5; D possibly corresponds to TRBD2 (5 bases). The germline gives CDR1 SQVTM, CDR2 ANQGSEA. V lost 0 bases and J 2 bases, leaving 7 bases between the germline ends. This CDR3 contains 13 residues. The CDR3 spells CSVEDRGQETQYF. In DNA, the CDR3 is TGCAGCGTTGAAGACAGAGGGCAAGAGACCCAGTACTTC. Based on the CDR3 plus reference TRBV29-1 and TRBJ2-5, the full variable domain is SAVISQKPSRDICQRGTSLTIQCQVDSQVTMMFWYRQQPGQSLTLIATANQGSEATYESGFVIDKFPISRPNLTFSTLTVSNMSPEDSSIYLCSVEDRGQETQYFGPGTRLLVL.

This clonotype was observed at least ten times. This chain uses TRBV6-5 with TRBJ1-1, with 9 bases identical to TRBD1. This CDR3 spans 15 amino acids. In germline, CDR1 is MNHEY, CDR2 SVGAGI. Germline trimming cut 5 bases from V and 3 bases from J; bases unmatched to any gene: 7. CDR3 coding DNA: TGTGCCAGCAGTCACCCGGACAGGGGTTACACTGAAGCTTTCTTT. Its translation is CASSHPDRGYTEAFF.